These 21 T cell receptor beta chains were all obtained from the same sample, sequenced in a study of spatial heterogeneity in lung cancer. TCRdb independently ran MiXCR on the 5' RACE reads; one entry per CDR3 protein. Found here are over 50,000 distinct CDR3 sequences, under 7.5% of them singletons; the top ten hold about 15%. Time point denoted: sample taken at primary tumor resection. The source was PBMCs, collected at surgery. These receptor sequences come from a female donor with early-stage non-small cell lung cancer.

This clonotype was picked up a small number of times. V gene TRBV3-1 combines with J gene TRBJ2-7; D call uncertain. This CDR3 is built from 15 residues. Germline V gene lookup returns CDR1 LGHDT and CDR2 YNNKEL (reference sequence). Trimming took 0 bases from V and 7 from J, leaving 16 bases between them. CDR3 residues: CASSQDMVSLREQYV. In DNA, the CDR3 is TGTGCCAGCAGCCAAGATATGGTTTCTCTCCGGGAGCAGTACGTC.

The table lists this clonotype with many counts. This chain's CDR3 is CASSRRDRADQPQHF. CDR3 sequence (DNA): TGTGCCAGCAGTCGCCGGGACAGGGCCGATCAGCCCCAGCATTTT. This chain uses TRBV27 with TRBJ1-5, with TRBD1 matching 9 bases. The CDR3 length is 15 residues. V was pared by 5 bases and J by 5 bases, with 7 bases of the junction left unmatched. Germline CDR1 reads MNHEY; CDR2 reads SMNVEV (reference sequence).

This clonotype has a count of ten or more. The chain couples TRBV7-2 to TRBJ2-1; TRBD2 agrees at 8 bases. Trimming took 5 bases from V and 7 from J; bases not matched to a gene: 7. This CDR3 comprises 14 residues. The germline CDR1 and CDR2 sequences are SGHTA and FQGNSA. CDR3 sequence reads: CASSTRTSWNEQFF. The CDR3 DNA sequence: TGTGCCAGCAGCACCCGGACTAGCTGGAATGAGCAGTTCTTC.

This clonotype occurred many times. V and J are TRBV6-6 and TRBJ2-1, with D perhaps matching TRBD1 (6 bases). Germline assignment: CDR1 MNHNY and CDR2 SVGAGI (reference sequence). V was pared by 7 bases and J by 9 bases, with 10 bases between. The CDR3 is 11 amino acids. CDR3 residues: CASTYRAEQFF. The CDR3 bases are TGTGCCAGCACCTACAGGGCTGAGCAGTTCTTC.

This clonotype showed up many times. The rearrangement uses TRBV7-9 and TRBJ1-2; D remains ambiguous. V lost 5 bases and J lost 2, with 9 bases in between. The CDR3 contains 13 residues. Germline V lookup: CDR1 SEHNR, CDR2 FQNEAQ (reference sequence). The DNA for the CDR3 is TGTGCCAGCAGCACCGGGCCCAACTATGGCTACACCTTC. As protein: CASSTGPNYGYTF.

This clonotype was detected ten times or more. This rearrangement joins TRBV28 to TRBJ2-3, with 10 bases that match TRBD2. V dropped 5 bases and J dropped 2; count of bases not matched to a gene: 19. Germline V gene lookup returns CDR1 MDHEN and CDR2 SYDVKM. This CDR3 has 20 amino acids. The DNA of the CDR3 is TGTGCCAGCAGTGCCCCCTGGGAACTAGCGGGAAAACCCAACACAGATACGCAGTATTTT. Its translation: CASSAPWELAGKPNTDTQYF.

At least ten counts were recorded for this clonotype. This chain uses TRBV20-1 with TRBJ1-1, with TRBD1 as a possible D gene (5 bases). Germline V gene data show CDR1 as DFQATT and CDR2 as SNEGSKA (reference sequence). Trimming took off 5 bases at V and 5 bases at J, with 15 bases between the two ends. There are 13 residues in the CDR3. The CDR3 DNA sequence: TGCAGTGCTTACGGGACCCGGAGGACTGAAGCTTTCTTT. Translated, it gives CSAYGTRRTEAFF.

The chain links TRBV13 to TRBJ1-1; unclear D gene. CDR3 length: 13 residues. Germline-derived CDR1 and CDR2 are PRHDT and FYEKMQ (reference sequence). Trimming pared 1 base from V and 10 bases from J, leaving 13 bases between. The chain's CDR3 is CASSLETAPLAFF. CDR3 DNA: TGTGCCAGCAGCTTAGAAACGGCTCCCTTAGCTTTCTTT.

This clonotype is medium-sized by share. The V gene is TRBV5-1, the J gene TRBJ2-3; the D is unclear. The germline V gene has CDR1 SGHRS and CDR2 YFSETQ. This CDR3 has 13 amino acids. Trimming removed 2 bases at V and 4 bases at J, with 8 bases between. The CDR3 region has the DNA TGCGCCAGCAGCTTTATGTCCGCAGATACGCAGTATTTT. As protein: CASSFMSADTQYF.

As regards this clonotype: At one of its ends the junction is not consistent with the germline gene, which may arise from a read error. CDR3 sequence reads: CASSLMGVSRVF. DNA of the CDR3: TGTGCCAGCAGTTTAATGGGGGTGTCGAGGGTCTTC. This rearrangement joins TRBV28 to TRBJ2-7; D is tentatively TRBD1 or TRBD2 (5 bases each). CDR3 size: 12 residues. Germline loops: CDR1 MDHEN, CDR2 SYDVKM.

This clonotype was observed a few times. The chain carries TRBV5-1 and TRBJ2-2; D is uncertain. V was cut by 4 bases and J by 2 bases, with 15 bases left in between. This CDR3 contains 16 residues. The germline V gene encodes CDR1 SGHRS and CDR2 YFSETQ. CDR3 in DNA: TGCGCCAGCAGCCCGGGTCAGGTGTCTAACACCGGGGAGCTGTTTTTT. Its protein is CASSPGQVSNTGELFF.

This clonotype appeared a few times. The V gene is TRBV6-1, the J gene TRBJ1-2; weak D call: TRBD1 (5 bases). The V end was cut by 6 bases, the J end by 8 bases, with 13 bases between. The CDR3 has 12 amino acids. Germline CDR1 and CDR2: MNHNS and SASEGT. CDR3: CASSQGFRGYTF. DNA of the CDR3: TGTGCCAGCAGCCAGGGCTTCAGGGGCTACACCTTC.

This rearrangement joins TRBV24-1 to TRBJ2-3; 7 bases line up with TRBD2. The germline gives CDR1 KGHDR, CDR2 SFDVKD. This CDR3 is built from 17 residues. The V gene end was trimmed by 1 base and the J gene end by 0 bases; junction bases not matched to a gene: 6. The CDR3 protein is CATSDFKRGGSTDTQYF. The CDR3 DNA sequence: TGTGCCACCAGTGATTTTAAGCGGGGTGGGAGCACAGATACGCAGTATTTT.

This sequence joins TRBV10-3 and TRBJ2-7; 8 bases agree with TRBD1. Germline lookup yields CDR1 ENHRY and CDR2 SYGVKD. This CDR3 contains 19 residues. Germline trimming cut 7 bases from V and 5 bases from J; bases unmatched to any gene: 25. The CDR3 reads CAITITQGADPLGRNEQYF. Here the CDR3 DNA reads TGTGCCATCACCATTACTCAGGGGGCGGATCCTTTGGGTCGGAACGAGCAGTACTTC.

This clonotype has ten or more counts. CDR3 sequence (DNA): TGCGCCAGCAGCGTGGACTTTAGCAATCAGCCCCAGCATTTT. Translation gives CASSVDFSNQPQHF. The chain combines TRBV5-1 with TRBJ1-5; D remains ambiguous. Germline assignment: CDR1 SGHRS and CDR2 YFSETQ. The CDR3 extends over 14 amino acids. Trimming stripped 4 bases from V and 0 bases from J, with 8 bases between. Together with reference TRBV5-1 and TRBJ1-5, the CDR3 gives the full variable domain: KAGVTQTPRYLIKTRGQQVTLSCSPISGHRSVSWYQQTPGQGLQFLFEYFSETQRNKGNFPGRFSGRQFSNSRSEMNVSTLELGDSALYLCASSVDFSNQPQHFGDGTRLSIL.

V gene TRBV12-3 or TRBV12-4 combines with J gene TRBJ1-6, with D tentatively TRBD1 (5 bases). The CDR3 runs to 16 residues. The V end lost 1 base, the J end lost 8 bases, and 15 bases lay between the germline ends. In DNA form, the CDR3 reads TGTGCCAGCAGTTTAGTGGGGGACCTGGGGGATTCACCCCTCCACTTT. Its translation: CASSLVGDLGDSPLHF.

In this sample, this clonotype turned up many times. The rearrangement uses TRBV12-3 or TRBV12-4 and TRBJ2-2, with D possibly matching TRBD2 (7 bases). V dropped 8 bases and J dropped 0 bases, with 13 bases sitting between them. CDR3 length: 15 residues. The CDR3 loop reads CASLRGASNTGELFF. Here the CDR3 DNA reads TGTGCCAGCCTCCGGGGGGCCTCGAACACCGGGGAGCTGTTTTTT.

This chain uses TRBV18 with TRBJ2-5; possible D gene TRBD1, 6 bases. Trimming stripped 5 bases from V and 5 bases from J, with 21 bases between. The germline V gene has CDR1 KGHSH and CDR2 LQKENI. The CDR3 has 16 residues. The DNA of the CDR3 is TGTGCCAGCTCATCAAGGGTGGCAGGGGATATGGAGACCCAGTACTTC. This gives the protein CASSSRVAGDMETQYF.

This clonotype was observed at least ten times. The chain links TRBV6-1 to TRBJ1-1; the match to TRBD1 covers 8 bases. V lost 6 bases and J lost 1; bases outside the gene matches: 4. Germline values: CDR1 MNHNS, CDR2 SASEGT. This CDR3 has 14 amino acids. CDR3 residues: CASRRQGKNTEAFF. The CDR3, as DNA: TGTGCCAGCAGGAGACAGGGGAAGAACACTGAAGCTTTCTTT.

The table lists this clonotype with a few counts. The V and J genes are TRBV2 and TRBJ1-2, with TRBD1 matching over 8 bases. Germline trimming cut 5 bases from V and 4 bases from J; bases unmatched to any gene: 9. Germline V CDR1 and CDR2: SNHLY, FYNNEI. CDR3 length equals 15 residues. The CDR3 sequence: CASSYGPGQVYGYTF. The DNA for the CDR3 is TGTGCCAGCAGTTACGGACCGGGACAGGTCTATGGCTACACCTTC. The whole variable domain, remainder taken from reference TRBV2 and TRBJ1-2, is EPEVTQTPSHQVTQMGQEVILRCVPISNHLYFYWYRQILGQKVEFLVSFYNNEISEKSEIFDDQFSVERPDGSNFTLKIRSTKLEDSAMYFCASSYGPGQVYGYTFGSGTRLTVV.

This clonotype has a handful of counts. The chain links TRBV4-1 to TRBJ2-3; D not resolved. V lost 1 base and J 0 bases, leaving 5 bases between the germline ends. Looked up from germline, CDR1 is MGHRA and CDR2 is YSYEKL. The CDR3 has 14 residues. For the CDR3, the DNA is TGCGCCAGCAGCCAAGGCGCTAGCACAGATACGCAGTATTTT. It specifies CASSQGASTDTQYF.